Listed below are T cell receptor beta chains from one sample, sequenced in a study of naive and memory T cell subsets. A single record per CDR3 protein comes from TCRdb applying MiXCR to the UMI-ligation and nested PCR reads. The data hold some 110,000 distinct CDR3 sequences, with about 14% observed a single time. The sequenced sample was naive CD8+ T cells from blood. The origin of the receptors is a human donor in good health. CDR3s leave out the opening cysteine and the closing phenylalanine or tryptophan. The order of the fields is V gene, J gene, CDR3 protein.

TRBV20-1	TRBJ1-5	SARDPIQPQH
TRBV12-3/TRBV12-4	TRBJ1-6	ASSADREVGWTNSPLH
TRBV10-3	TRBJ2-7	AIGGGAYEQY
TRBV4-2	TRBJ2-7	ASSQAAQSYEQY
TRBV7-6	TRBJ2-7	ASSLDAQPSYEQY
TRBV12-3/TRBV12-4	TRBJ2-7	ASSPGHRDEQY
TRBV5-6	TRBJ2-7	ASSLRVRGTMFDEQY
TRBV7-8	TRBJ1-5	ASSLGPGGSNQPQH
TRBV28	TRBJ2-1	ASSLAGEQF
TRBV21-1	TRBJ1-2	ARLSGGGYT
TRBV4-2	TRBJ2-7	ASSQDISGRDEQY
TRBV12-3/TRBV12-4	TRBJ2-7	ASTWGPGEQY
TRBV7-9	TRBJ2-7	ASSQGTIYEQY
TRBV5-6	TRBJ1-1	ASSSVTGNTEAF
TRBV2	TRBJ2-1	ASSEVRGLGVPHEQF
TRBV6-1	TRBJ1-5	ASRSGRSDGPNQPQH
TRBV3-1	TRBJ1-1	ASSPIYGNTEAF
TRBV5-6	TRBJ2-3	ASSLRRGGAADTQY
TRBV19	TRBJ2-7	ASSMAANEQY
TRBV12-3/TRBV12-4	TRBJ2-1	ASTDTFYNEQF
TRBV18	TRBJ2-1	ASYSPSSGSNEQF
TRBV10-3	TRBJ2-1	ATNPRTSGSDEQF
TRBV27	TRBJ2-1	ASSLSSSSYNEQF
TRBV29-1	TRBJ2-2	SVETATNTGELF
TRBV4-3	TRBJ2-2	ASSPGQSTGELF
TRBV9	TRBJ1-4	ASSVGGANEKLF
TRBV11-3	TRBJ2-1	ASSQREGSSYNEQF
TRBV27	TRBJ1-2	ASSAAPPGADYGYT
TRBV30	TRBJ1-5	AWSLEGGYSNQPQH
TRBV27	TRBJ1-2	ASSPTQSFYGYT
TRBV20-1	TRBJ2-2	SARTQPEVGELF
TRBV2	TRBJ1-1	ARGQMNTEAF
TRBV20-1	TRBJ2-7	SASPYEQY